Each of the 10 T cell receptor beta chains below was sequenced from the same sample in a study of T-cell memory formation after mild COVID-19 (dated by TCRdb to the early 2020s). Library preparation employed 5' RACE. The run used an Illumina NovaSeq 6000. In-frame beta chains were kept once TCRdb had trimmed the public reads at Q25 with fastp and called clones with MiXCR. Merged by CDR3 protein, the rows form single entries marked with the most common genes and DNA. The table for this sample lists roughly 350,000 distinct CDR3 sequences; roughly 21% of them were counted only once. Of the sample, around 12% falls within the top ten clones. The specimen was PBMCs or a T cell subset sorted from them (not recorded which). The origin of the receptors is an adult woman who had mild COVID-19 (a few samples of this study predate the infection). The sample titles of this study are shuffled in the database, so cell type and time point are left out; the donor was told from shared clones.

This clonotype has more than one count but fewer than ten. This chain uses TRBV12-3 or TRBV12-4 with TRBJ2-7; D gene unclear. The CDR3 covers 13 residues. The V end lost 4 bases, the J end lost 0 bases, and 7 bases lay between the germline ends. Here the CDR3 DNA reads TGTGCCAGCAGTTCCTATATCTCCTACGAGCAGTACTTC. This translates into CASSSYISYEQYF.

This clonotype showed up many times. The V call is TRBV14, the J call TRBJ2-7; the match to TRBD1 covers 7 bases. The CDR3 length is 17 residues. The germline CDR1 and CDR2 sequences are SGHDN and FVKESK. V dropped 0 bases and J dropped 5; count of bases not matched to a gene: 13. The DNA for the CDR3 is TGTGCCAGCAGCCAAGATCACAGGGGCTGGGTTCCGGACGAGCAGTACTTC. Amino acid sequence: CASSQDHRGWVPDEQYF.

The chain joins TRBV5-1 to TRBJ2-7; 7 nucleotides agree with TRBD1. The trim removed 3 bases at V and 3 bases at J, leaving 6 bases unmatched. The CDR3 consists of 14 residues. CDR1 is SGHRS and CDR2 is YFSETQ in the germline V gene. The CDR3 loop reads CASSSDRVNYEQYF. Written as DNA, the CDR3 is TGCGCCAGCAGCTCTGACAGGGTAAACTACGAGCAGTACTTC.

This clonotype has a handful of counts. The chain links TRBV29-1 to TRBJ2-5; 10 bases fit TRBD1. CDR3 size: 13 residues. The germline V gene has CDR1 SQVTM and CDR2 ANQGSEA. V was pared by 5 bases and J by 5 bases, with 5 bases of the junction left unmatched. The CDR3 DNA reads as TGCAGCGTTCGGACAGGGGGTAGGGAGACCCAGTACTTC. Its protein is CSVRTGGRETQYF.

This clonotype was recorded a few times. The chain has TRBV2 and TRBJ1-1, with TRBD1 as a possible D gene (6 bases). Germline V gene lookup returns CDR1 SNHLY and CDR2 FYNNEI. The CDR3 has 11 amino acids. Trimming took 6 bases from V and 7 from J, leaving 9 bases between them. The CDR3 is CASRGQIEAFF. The CDR3 DNA reads TGTGCCAGCAGAGGACAGATTGAAGCTTTCTTT. Using reference TRBV2 and TRBJ1-1 for the parts outside the CDR3, the full variable domain is EPEVTQTPSHQVTQMGQEVILRCVPISNHLYFYWYRQILGQKVEFLVSFYNNEISEKSEIFDDQFSVERPDGSNFTLKIRSTKLEDSAMYFCASRGQIEAFFGQGTRLTVV.

This clonotype was observed a handful of times. The V and J genes are TRBV7-3 and TRBJ2-3; tentatively, D is TRBD1 (5 bases). The length of the CDR3 is 15 residues. Germline values: CDR1 SGHTA, CDR2 FQGTGA. The V end was cut by 5 bases, the J end by 1 base, with 13 bases between. In DNA, the CDR3 is TGTGCCAGCAGCCCCCAGGGCTACCGCACAGATACGCAGTATTTT. This sequence encodes CASSPQGYRTDTQYF.

This clonotype showed up just a few times. The chain combines TRBV7-8 with TRBJ2-2, with TRBD2 as a possible D gene (6 bases). This CDR3 has 15 amino acids. Deletions cut 5 bases from V and 1 base from J, with 11 bases between. The germline gives CDR1 SGHVS, CDR2 FQNEAQ. The CDR3 reads CASSPGGQNTGELFF. CDR3 in DNA: TGTGCCAGCAGCCCAGGAGGGCAGAACACCGGGGAGCTGTTTTTT.

The V gene is TRBV7-3, the J gene TRBJ1-1, with D unclear. The V gene lost 5 bases and the J gene lost 1 base, with 8 bases spanning the gap. Germline values: CDR1 SGHTA, CDR2 FQGTGA. CDR3 length: 13 residues. The CDR3 bases are TGTGCCAGCAGCGTATCGGAGAACACTGAAGCTTTCTTT. This translates into CASSVSENTEAFF.

This clonotype was found a few times. CDR3 protein: CASSLWDRSYEQYF. As DNA, the CDR3 is TGTGCCAGCAGTTTATGGGACAGGTCCTACGAGCAGTACTTC. The chain employs TRBV28 and TRBJ2-7; TRBD1 agrees at 7 bases. The CDR3 contains 14 residues. Germline trimming cut 0 bases from V and 1 base from J; bases unmatched to any gene: 0. Germline V gene sequence: CDR1 MDHEN, CDR2 SYDVKM.

The chain uses TRBV24-1 and TRBJ1-2, with 8 bases identical to TRBD1. J gave up 1 base and V 5 bases, and 17 bases lay outside the gene matches. CDR1 is KGHDR, CDR2 SFDVKD, per germline. The CDR3 has 19 residues. The CDR3 nucleotides read TGTGCCACCAGTGTTCCCCTGGGGAGACAGGGGTCCCTTAACTATGGCTACACCTTC. It specifies CATSVPLGRQGSLNYGYTF.